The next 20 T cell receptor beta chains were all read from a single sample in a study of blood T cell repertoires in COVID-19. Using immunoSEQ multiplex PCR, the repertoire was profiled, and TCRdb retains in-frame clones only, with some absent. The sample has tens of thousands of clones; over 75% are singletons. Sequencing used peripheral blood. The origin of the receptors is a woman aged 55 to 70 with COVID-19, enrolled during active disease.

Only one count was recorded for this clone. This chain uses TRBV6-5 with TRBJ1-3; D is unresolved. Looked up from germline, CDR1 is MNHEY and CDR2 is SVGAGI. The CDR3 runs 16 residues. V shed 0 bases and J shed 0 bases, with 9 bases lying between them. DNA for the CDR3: TGTGCCAGCAGTTACTCGTGGGCCTCCTCTGGAAACACCATATATTTT. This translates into CASSYSWASSGNTIYF.

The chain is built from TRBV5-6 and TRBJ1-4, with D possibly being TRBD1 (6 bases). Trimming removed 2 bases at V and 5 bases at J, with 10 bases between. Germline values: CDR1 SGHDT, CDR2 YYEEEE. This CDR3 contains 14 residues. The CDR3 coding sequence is TGTGCCAGCAGCTTACAGGGACCGAATGAAAAACTGTTTTTT. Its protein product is CASSLQGPNEKLFF.

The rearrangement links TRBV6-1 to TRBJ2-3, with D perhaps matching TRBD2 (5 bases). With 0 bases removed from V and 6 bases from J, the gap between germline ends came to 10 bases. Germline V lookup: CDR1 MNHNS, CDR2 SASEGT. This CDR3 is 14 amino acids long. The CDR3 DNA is TGTGCCAGCAGTGAAGCCGGAGGACGGGATACGCAGTATTTT. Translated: CASSEAGGRDTQYF.

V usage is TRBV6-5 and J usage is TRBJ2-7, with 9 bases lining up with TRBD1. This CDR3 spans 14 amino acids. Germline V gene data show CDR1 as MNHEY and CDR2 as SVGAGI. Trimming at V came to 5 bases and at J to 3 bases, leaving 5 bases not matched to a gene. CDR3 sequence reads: CASSTGQGHYEQYF. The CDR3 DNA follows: TGTGCCAGCAGTACGGGACAGGGCCACTACGAGCAGTACTTC.

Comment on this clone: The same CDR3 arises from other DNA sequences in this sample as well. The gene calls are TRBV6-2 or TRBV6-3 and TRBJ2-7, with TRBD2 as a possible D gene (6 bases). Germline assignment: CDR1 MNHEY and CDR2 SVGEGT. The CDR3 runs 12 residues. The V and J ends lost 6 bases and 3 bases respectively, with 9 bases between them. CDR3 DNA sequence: TGTGCCAGCAGCTCCGGGGGCTACGAGCAGTACTTC. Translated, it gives CASSSGGYEQYF.

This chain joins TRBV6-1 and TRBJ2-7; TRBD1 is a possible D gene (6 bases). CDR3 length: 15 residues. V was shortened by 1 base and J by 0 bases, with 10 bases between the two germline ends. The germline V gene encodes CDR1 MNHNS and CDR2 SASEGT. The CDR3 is CASSEEGVPSYEQYF. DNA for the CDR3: TGTGCCAGCAGTGAAGAGGGGGTCCCCTCCTACGAGCAGTACTTC.

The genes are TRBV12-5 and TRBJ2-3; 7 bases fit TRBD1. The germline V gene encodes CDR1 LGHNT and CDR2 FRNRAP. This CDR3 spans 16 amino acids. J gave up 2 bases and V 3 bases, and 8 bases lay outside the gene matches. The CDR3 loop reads CASGLTRTGNTDTQYF. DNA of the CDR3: TGTGCTAGTGGTTTAACTCGGACAGGTAACACAGATACGCAGTATTTT.

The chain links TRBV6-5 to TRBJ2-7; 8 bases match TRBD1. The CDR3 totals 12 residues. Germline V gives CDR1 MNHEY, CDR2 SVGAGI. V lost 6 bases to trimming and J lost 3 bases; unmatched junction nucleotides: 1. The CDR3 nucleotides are TGTGCCAGCAGAACAGGGGGCTACGAGCAGTACTTC. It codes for CASRTGGYEQYF.

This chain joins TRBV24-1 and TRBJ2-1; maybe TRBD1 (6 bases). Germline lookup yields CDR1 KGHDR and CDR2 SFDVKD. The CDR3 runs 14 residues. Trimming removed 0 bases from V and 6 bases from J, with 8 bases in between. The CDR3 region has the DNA TGTGCCACCAGTGATTTGGGGACAACCAATGAGCAGTTCTTC. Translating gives CATSDLGTTNEQFF.

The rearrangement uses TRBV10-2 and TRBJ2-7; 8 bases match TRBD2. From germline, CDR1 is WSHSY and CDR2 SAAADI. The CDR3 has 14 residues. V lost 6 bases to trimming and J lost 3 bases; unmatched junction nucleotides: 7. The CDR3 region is CASRSGAGGYEQYF. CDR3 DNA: TGCGCCAGCAGAAGTGGGGCGGGGGGCTACGAGCAGTACTTC.

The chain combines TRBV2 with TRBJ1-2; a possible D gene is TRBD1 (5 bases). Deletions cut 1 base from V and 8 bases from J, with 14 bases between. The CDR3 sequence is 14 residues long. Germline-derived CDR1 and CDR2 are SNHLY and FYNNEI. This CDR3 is CASSEEAGRGGYTF. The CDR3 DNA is TGTGCCAGCAGTGAAGAGGCCGGCCGGGGGGGCTACACCTTC.

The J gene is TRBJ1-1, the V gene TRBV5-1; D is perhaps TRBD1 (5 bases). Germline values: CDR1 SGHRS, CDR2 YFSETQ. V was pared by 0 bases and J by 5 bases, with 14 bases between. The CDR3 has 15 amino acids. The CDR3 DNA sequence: TGCGCCAGCAGCTTGGCCCTAGGGGATGTAACTGAAGCTTTCTTT. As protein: CASSLALGDVTEAFF.

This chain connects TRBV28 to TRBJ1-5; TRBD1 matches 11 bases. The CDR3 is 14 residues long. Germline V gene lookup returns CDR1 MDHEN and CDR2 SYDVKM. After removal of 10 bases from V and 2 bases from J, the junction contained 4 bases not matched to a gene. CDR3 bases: TGTGCCACCCGGGGACAGGGGGGCAATCAGCCCCAGCATTTT. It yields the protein CATRGQGGNQPQHF.

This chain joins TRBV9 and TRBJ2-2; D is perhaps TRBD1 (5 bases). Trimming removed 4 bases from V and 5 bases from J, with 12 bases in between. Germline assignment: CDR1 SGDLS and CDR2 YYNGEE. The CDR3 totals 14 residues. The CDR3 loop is CASSMGRPTGELFF. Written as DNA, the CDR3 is TGTGCCAGCAGCATGGGGCGACCAACCGGGGAGCTGTTTTTT.

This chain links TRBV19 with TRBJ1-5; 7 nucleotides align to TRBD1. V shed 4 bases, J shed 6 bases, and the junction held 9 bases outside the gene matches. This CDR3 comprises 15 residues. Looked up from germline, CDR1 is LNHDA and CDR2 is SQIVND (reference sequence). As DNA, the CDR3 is TGTGCCAGTAGTAAGGAAGGGACAGAACCTCAGCCCCAGCATTTT. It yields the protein CASSKEGTEPQPQHF.

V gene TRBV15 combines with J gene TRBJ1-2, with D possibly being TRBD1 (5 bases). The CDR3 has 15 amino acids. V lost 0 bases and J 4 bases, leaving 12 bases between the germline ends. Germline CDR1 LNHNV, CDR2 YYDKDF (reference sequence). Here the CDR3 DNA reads TGTGCCACCAGCAGAGACCCTGTCGGGGGCTATGGCTACACCTTC. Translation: CATSRDPVGGYGYTF.

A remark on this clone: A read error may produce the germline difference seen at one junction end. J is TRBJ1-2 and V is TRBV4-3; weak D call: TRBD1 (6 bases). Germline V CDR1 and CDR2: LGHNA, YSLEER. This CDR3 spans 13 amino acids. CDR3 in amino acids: CASSPELQGRRKF. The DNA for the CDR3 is TGCGCCAGCAGCCCGGAATTACAGGGAAGGAGAAAGTTC.

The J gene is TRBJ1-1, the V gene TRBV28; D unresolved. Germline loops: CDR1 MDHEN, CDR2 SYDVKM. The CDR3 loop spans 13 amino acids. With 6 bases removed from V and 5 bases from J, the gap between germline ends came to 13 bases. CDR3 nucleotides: TGTGCCAGCAGGCGGGATTTGGTAACTGAAGCTTTCTTT. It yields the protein CASRRDLVTEAFF.

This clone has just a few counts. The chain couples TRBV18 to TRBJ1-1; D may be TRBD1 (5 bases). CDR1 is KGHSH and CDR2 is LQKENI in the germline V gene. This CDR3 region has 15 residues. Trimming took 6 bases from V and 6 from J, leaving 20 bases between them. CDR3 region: CASSPPGQRVPEAFF. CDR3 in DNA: TGTGCCAGCTCGCCTCCGGGGCAGCGGGTCCCTGAAGCTTTCTTT.

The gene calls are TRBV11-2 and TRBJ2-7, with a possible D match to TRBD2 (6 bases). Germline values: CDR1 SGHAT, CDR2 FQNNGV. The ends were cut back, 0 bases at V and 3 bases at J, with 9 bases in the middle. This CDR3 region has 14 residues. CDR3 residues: CASSLERGLYEQYF. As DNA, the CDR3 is TGTGCCAGCAGCTTAGAGAGGGGACTCTACGAGCAGTACTTC.